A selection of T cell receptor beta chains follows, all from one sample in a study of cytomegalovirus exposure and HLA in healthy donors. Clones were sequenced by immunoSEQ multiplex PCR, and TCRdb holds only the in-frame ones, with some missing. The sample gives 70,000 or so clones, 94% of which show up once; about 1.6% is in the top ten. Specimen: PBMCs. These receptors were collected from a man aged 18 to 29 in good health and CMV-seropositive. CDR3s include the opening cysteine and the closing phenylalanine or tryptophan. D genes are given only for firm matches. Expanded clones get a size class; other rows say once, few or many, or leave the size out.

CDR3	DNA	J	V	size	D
CASSVLVSSYNEQFF	TGTGCCAGCAGCGTACTCGTTAGCTCCTACAATGAGCAGTTCTTC	TRBJ2-1	TRBV7-3	NA	NA
CASRPQGTVTEAFF	TGTGCCAGCAGGCCACAGGGAACGGTAACTGAAGCTTTCTTT	TRBJ1-1	TRBV28	once	NA
CASSQDAQGFNMGKNIQYF	TGCGCCAGCAGCCAAGATGCCCAGGGTTTCAATATGGGCAAAAACATTCAGTACTTC	TRBJ2-4	TRBV4-1	NA	NA
CASSLSGRNTGELFF	TGTGCCAGCAGTTTATCCGGGAGAAACACCGGGGAGCTGTTTTTT	TRBJ2-2	TRBV27	NA	NA
CAISDGGAGGTDTQYF	TGTGCCATCAGTGACGGGGGGGCAGGGGGGACAGATACGCAGTATTTT	TRBJ2-3	TRBV10-3	NA	NA
CASSPETVTYGYTF	TGTGCCAGCAGCCCCGAGACAGTCACCTATGGCTACACCTTC	TRBJ1-2	TRBV6-1	NA	NA
CASSLAGQSAGGELFF	TGTGCCAGCAGCTTAGCGGGTCAATCTGCAGGCGGGGAGCTGTTTTTT	TRBJ2-2	TRBV7-6	NA	NA
CARRGGTEAFF	TGTGCCCGAAGGGGAGGCACTGAAGCTTTCTTT	TRBJ1-1	TRBV30	NA	NA
CAWSGLDGNTIYF	TGTGCCTGGAGTGGCCTAGATGGAAACACCATATATTTT	TRBJ1-3	TRBV30	NA	NA
CATTTGRTGLTEAFF	TGTGCCACCACCACAGGGAGGACAGGGTTAACTGAAGCTTTCTTT	TRBJ1-1	TRBV10-3	NA	TRBD1
CASSPRDNSNQPQHF	TGCGCCAGCAGCCCCCGGGACAATAGCAATCAGCCCCAGCATTTT	TRBJ1-5	TRBV4-1	NA	NA
CASSDSDTNQPQHF	TGTGCCAGCAGCGACTCGGATACAAATCAGCCCCAGCATTTT	TRBJ1-5	TRBV5-4	NA	NA
CASSLYLTDTQYF	TGTGCCAGCAGCTTATACTTGACAGATACGCAGTATTTT	TRBJ2-3	TRBV5-4	NA	NA
CASSVGTSGVQETQYF	TGTGCCAGCAGCGTAGGGACTAGCGGGGTACAAGAGACCCAGTACTTC	TRBJ2-5	TRBV9	NA	TRBD2
CASSPFLQPQHF	TGTGCCAGCAGCCCCTTTTTGCAGCCCCAGCATTTT	TRBJ1-5	TRBV7-2	once	NA
CAWGANEAGRNTIYF	TGTGCCTGGGGTGCGAACGAGGCAGGGAGAAACACCATATATTTT	TRBJ1-3	TRBV30	NA	NA
CASSFTDGGRPDEQYF	TGTGCCAGCAGTTTTACCGATGGCGGGAGGCCCGACGAGCAGTACTTC	TRBJ2-7	TRBV28	NA	TRBD2
CATRRGSATDTQYF	TGCGCCACGCGGCGGGGAAGTGCCACAGATACGCAGTATTTT	TRBJ2-3	TRBV4-1	NA	NA
CASSWRLAGVAWEQYF	TGTGCCAGCAGTTGGAGACTAGCGGGAGTTGCTTGGGAGCAGTACTTC	TRBJ2-7	TRBV28	NA	TRBD2
CASSLTGPGNTIYF	TGTGCCAGCAGCTTGACAGGGCCTGGAAACACCATATATTTT	TRBJ1-3	TRBV7-3	NA	TRBD1
CASSYAGDGYGYTF	TGTGCCAGCAGTTACGCAGGGGATGGCTATGGCTACACCTTC	TRBJ1-2	TRBV28	NA	NA
CASYPARRGSTDTQYF	TGTGCCAGCTATCCAGCCAGACGGGGTAGCACAGATACGCAGTATTTT	TRBJ2-3	TRBV28	NA	NA
CASKLTGPADGYTF	TGTGCCAGCAAACTCACAGGGCCGGCGGATGGCTACACCTTC	TRBJ1-2	TRBV6-6	NA	NA
CAWSGGTTDTQYF	TGTGCCTGGAGTGGAGGAACCACAGATACGCAGTATTTT	TRBJ2-3	TRBV30	NA	NA
CASSVGGEAYNEQFF	TGTGCCAGCAGCGTAGGGGGGGAGGCCTACAATGAGCAGTTCTTC	TRBJ2-1	TRBV9	NA	NA
CASSLLGLALQETQYF	TGTGCCAGCAGCTTGCTGGGACTAGCGCTGCAAGAGACCCAGTACTTC	TRBJ2-5	TRBV5-6	once	TRBD2
CAWSPRAGTPVRADIQYF	TGTGCCTGGAGTCCCCGAGCGGGGACACCTGTTAGGGCGGACATTCAGTACTTC	TRBJ2-4	TRBV30	few	NA
CASSDREHEQYF	TGTGCCAGCAGCGACAGGGAACACGAGCAGTACTTC	TRBJ2-7	TRBV28	NA	TRBD1
CASSASAQLNTEAFF	TGTGCCAGCAGTGCTTCGGCACAGTTGAACACTGAAGCTTTCTTT	TRBJ1-1	TRBV6-1	NA	NA
CASSSGLAGDTQYF	TGTGCCAGCAGCTCGGGACTAGCGGGAGATACGCAGTATTTT	TRBJ2-3	TRBV11-3	NA	TRBD2
CASEVGLAGVNEQFF	TGCGCCAGCGAAGTGGGGCTAGCGGGAGTCAATGAGCAGTTCTTC	TRBJ2-1	TRBV5-1	NA	TRBD2
CASSLPHRGEQYF	TGTGCCAGCAGTTTACCGCATCGGGGCGAGCAGTACTTC	TRBJ2-7	TRBV28	NA	NA
CASSGQGLFGNTIYF	TGTGCCAGCAGCGGACAGGGTTTGTTTGGAAACACCATATATTTT	TRBJ1-3	TRBV2	once	TRBD1
CASSFSGESTEAFF	TGTGCCAGCAGCTTTTCAGGGGAGAGCACTGAAGCTTTCTTT	TRBJ1-1	TRBV11-3	NA	NA
CASSATANSPLHF	TGTGCCAGTAGTGCGACAGCCAATTCACCCCTCCACTTT	TRBJ1-6	TRBV19	NA	NA
CSVERAGDEQYF	TGCAGCGTTGAAAGAGCGGGGGACGAGCAGTACTTC	TRBJ2-7	TRBV29-1	NA	TRBD2
CASSPTGGLYSNQPQHF	TGTGCCAGCAGTCCGACCGGCGGGCTTTATAGCAATCAGCCCCAGCATTTT	TRBJ1-5	TRBV27	NA	NA
CASSRRGGSENEQFF	TGTGCCAGCAGCCGACGGGGCGGGAGTGAGAATGAGCAGTTCTTC	TRBJ2-1	TRBV11-3	NA	TRBD2
CASSQDRSGQETQYF	TGTGCCAGCAGCCAAGATAGGAGCGGCCAAGAGACCCAGTACTTC	TRBJ2-5	TRBV4-2	once	NA
CASSLGTKNYGYTF	TGTGCCAGCAGTTTAGGGACAAAAAACTATGGCTACACCTTC	TRBJ1-2	TRBV28	NA	NA
CASTTSGGSGETQYF	TGTGCCAGCACTACCTCCGGGGGATCGGGGGAGACCCAGTACTTC	TRBJ2-5	TRBV2	NA	NA
CASSVIQGTEAFF	TGTGCCAGCAGCGTAATCCAGGGGACTGAAGCTTTCTTT	TRBJ1-1	TRBV7-3	NA	NA
CASSFGGGGSYNEQFF	TGTGCCAGCAGCTTTGGGGGGGGCGGCTCCTACAATGAGCAGTTCTTC	TRBJ2-1	TRBV7-3	NA	NA
CASSVGDRDPDTQYF	TGTGCCAGCAGCGTTGGGGACAGGGATCCAGATACGCAGTATTTT	TRBJ2-3	TRBV9	once	TRBD1
CASSPGGAPVGQYF	TGCGCCAGCAGCCCGGGTGGGGCCCCGGTAGGGCAGTACTTC	TRBJ2-7	TRBV5-1	NA	NA
CASSPTDSNQPQHF	TGCGCCAGCAGTCCGACAGATAGCAATCAGCCCCAGCATTTT	TRBJ1-5	TRBV10-2	NA	NA
CAWGTGGESNEQYF	TGTGCCTGGGGGACAGGGGGGGAGAGCAACGAGCAGTACTTC	TRBJ2-7	TRBV30	once	TRBD1
CARSSSGGGRIMDEQFF	TGTGCCAGAAGCTCAAGTGGGGGGGGCCGGATTATGGATGAGCAGTTCTTC	TRBJ2-1	TRBV27	NA	NA
CASGLGGTYSNQPQHF	TGTGCCAGCGGCCTCGGGGGGACGTATAGCAATCAGCCCCAGCATTTT	TRBJ1-5	TRBV28	NA	NA
CSVDIQDRGKLFF	TGCAGCGTTGATATTCAGGACAGGGGAAAACTGTTTTTT	TRBJ1-4	TRBV29-1	NA	TRBD1
CASSYSGTGQETQYF	TGTGCCAGCAGTTACTCCGGGACAGGGCAAGAGACCCAGTACTTC	TRBJ2-5	TRBV6-5	NA	TRBD1
CASSYAGGGGNEQYF	TGTGCCAGCAGTTACGCCGGGGGGGGAGGAAACGAGCAGTACTTC	TRBJ2-7	TRBV6-8	NA	TRBD2
CASSPPGQGLNTEAFF	TGTGCCAGCTCACCCCCCGGACAGGGTTTGAACACTGAAGCTTTCTTT	TRBJ1-1	TRBV18	NA	TRBD1
CASSRTSGDQETQYF	TGTGCCAGTAGCAGGACTAGCGGGGATCAAGAGACCCAGTACTTC	TRBJ2-5	TRBV19	NA	TRBD2
CASRPDRGQETQYF	TGTGCCAGCAGACCCGACAGGGGCCAAGAGACCCAGTACTTC	TRBJ2-5	TRBV5-4	NA	TRBD1
CASSIRGDGLNQPQHF	TGTGCCAGTAGTATCCGGGGGGACGGACTCAATCAGCCCCAGCATTTT	TRBJ1-5	TRBV19	NA	NA
CAWSVQGALGYTF	TGTGCCTGGAGTGTACAAGGAGCTCTTGGCTACACCTTC	TRBJ1-2	TRBV30	NA	NA